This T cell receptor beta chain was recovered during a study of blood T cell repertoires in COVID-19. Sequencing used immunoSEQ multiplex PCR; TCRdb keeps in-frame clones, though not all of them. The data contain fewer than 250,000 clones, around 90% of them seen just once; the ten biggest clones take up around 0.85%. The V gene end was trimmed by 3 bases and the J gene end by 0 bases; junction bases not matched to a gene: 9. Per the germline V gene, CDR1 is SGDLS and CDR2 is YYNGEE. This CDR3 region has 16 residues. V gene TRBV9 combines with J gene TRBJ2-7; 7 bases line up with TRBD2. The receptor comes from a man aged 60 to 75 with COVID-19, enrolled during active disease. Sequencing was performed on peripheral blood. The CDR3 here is CASSESSGLSSYEQYF. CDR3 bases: TGTGCCAGCAGCGAATCTAGCGGCTTGAGCTCCTACGAGCAGTACTTC.